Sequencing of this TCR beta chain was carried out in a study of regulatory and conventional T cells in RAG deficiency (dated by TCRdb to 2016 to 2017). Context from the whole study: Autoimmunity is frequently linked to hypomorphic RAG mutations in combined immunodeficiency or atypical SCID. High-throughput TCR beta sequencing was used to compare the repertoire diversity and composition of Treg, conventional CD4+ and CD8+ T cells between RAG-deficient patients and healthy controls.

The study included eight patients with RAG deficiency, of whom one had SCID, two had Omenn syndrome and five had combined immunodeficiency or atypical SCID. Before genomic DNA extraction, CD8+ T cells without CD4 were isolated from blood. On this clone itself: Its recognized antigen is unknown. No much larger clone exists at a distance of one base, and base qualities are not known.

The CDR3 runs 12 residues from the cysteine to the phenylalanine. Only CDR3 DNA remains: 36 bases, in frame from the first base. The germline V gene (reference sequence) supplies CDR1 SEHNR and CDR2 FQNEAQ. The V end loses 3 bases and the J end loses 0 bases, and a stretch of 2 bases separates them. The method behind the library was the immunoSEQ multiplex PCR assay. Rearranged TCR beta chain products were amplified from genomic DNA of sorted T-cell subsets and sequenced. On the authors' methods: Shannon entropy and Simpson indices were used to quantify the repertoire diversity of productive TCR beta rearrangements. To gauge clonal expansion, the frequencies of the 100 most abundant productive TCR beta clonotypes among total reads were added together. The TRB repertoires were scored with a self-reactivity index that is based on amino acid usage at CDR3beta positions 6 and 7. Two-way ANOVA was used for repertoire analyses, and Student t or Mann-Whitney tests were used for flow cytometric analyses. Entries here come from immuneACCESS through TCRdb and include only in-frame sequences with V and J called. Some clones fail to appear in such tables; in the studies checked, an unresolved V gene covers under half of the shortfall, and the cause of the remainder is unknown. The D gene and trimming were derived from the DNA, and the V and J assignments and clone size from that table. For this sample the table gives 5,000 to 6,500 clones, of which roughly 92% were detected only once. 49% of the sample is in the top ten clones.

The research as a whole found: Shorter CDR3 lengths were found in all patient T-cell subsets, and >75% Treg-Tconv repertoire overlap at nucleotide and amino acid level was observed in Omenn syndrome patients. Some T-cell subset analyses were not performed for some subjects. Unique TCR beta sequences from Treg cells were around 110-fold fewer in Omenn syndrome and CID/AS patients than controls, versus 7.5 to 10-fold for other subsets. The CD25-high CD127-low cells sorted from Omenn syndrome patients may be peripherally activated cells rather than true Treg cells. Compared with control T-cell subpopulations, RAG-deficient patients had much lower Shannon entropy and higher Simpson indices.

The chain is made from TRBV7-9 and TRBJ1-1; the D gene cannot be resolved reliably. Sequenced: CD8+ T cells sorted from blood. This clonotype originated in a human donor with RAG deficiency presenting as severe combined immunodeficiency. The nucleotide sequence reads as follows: TGTGCCAGCAGCTTCCTGAACACTGAAGCTTTCTTT. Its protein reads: CASSFLNTEAFF.